This section outlines one T cell receptor beta chain sequence together with its context. Its antigen is unidentified. This entry belongs to a study of T cell responses to AZD1222 COVID-19 vaccine. Points from the study as a whole: Spike-specific TCR repertoires showed rising breadth and depth after two AZD1222 doses.

The method was immunoSEQ multiplex PCR; TCRdb's version includes in-frame clones alone and lacks a portion of them. The sample holds 150,000 to 180,000 clones; about nine tenths are singletons and the top ten take roughly 5%. The junction had 6 bases not matched to a gene; V was cut back by 1 base and J by 5 bases. Germline CDR1 SGHAT, CDR2 FQNNGV. This CDR3 region has 15 residues. The material sequenced was peripheral blood, taken on day 0 of MenACWY control vaccination. This sequence joins TRBV11-2 and TRBJ1-1; TRBD1 matches 8 bases. The origin of this receptor is an adult in good health. CDR3 nucleotides: TGTGCCAGCAGCTTAGGGGCCAGGGGGCAGACTGAAGCTTTCTTT. Protein product: CASSLGARGQTEAFF.